The subject of this entry is one TCR beta chain. Its antigen target is currently unknown. No base qualities exist here, and no much larger clone lies one base off it. The data were taken from a study of T cell repertoires in cytomegalovirus infection (dated by TCRdb to about 2019). Regarding the complete study: The peptide stimulations were aimed at well-studied HLA-B-restricted epitopes as well as recently identified HLA-C-restricted CMV epitopes, whose presentation resists viral immunomodulation. Donor HLA type was relevant to the analysis, as public TCR beta signatures indicated carriage of CMV infection together with the matching HLA type.

The treatment or condition label for this specimen denotes: in vitro stimulation with specific CMV peptide epitopes to enrich CMV-specific T cells. The listed sequencing device is Illumina HiSeq 1500. The public reads were reprocessed in TCRdb via fastp at Q25 and MiXCR, keeping in-frame beta chains. Rows matching on CDR3 protein sequence are summarized as one entry with the most common DNA and genes. This sample is represented by some 71,000 distinct CDR3 sequences; around 28% of them were singletons. Roughly 65% of the sample belongs to the ten largest clones. The germline V gene gives CDR1 as SGDLS and CDR2 as YYNGEE. A distance of 5 bases separates the germline ends of V and J, which lose 3 bases and 2 bases respectively. Its CDR3 holds 13 amino acids, cysteine through phenylalanine. This entry keeps only the CDR3 DNA: 39 bases, framed from base 1. The paper as a whole reports these results and caveats: In both this cohort and an independent roughly 350-donor cohort, the cumulative frequency of public TCR beta family members distinguished carriers of CMV infection plus the relevant HLA type. The ex vivo response was dominated by HLA-C-restricted CMV-specific TCR beta clonotypes, and the single most frequent clonotype in two of eight donors was supplied by these HLA-C-restricted clonotypes.

The specimen comprised CD8+ T cells from cultured PBMCs, sampled from culture after CMV antigen stimulation. The clonotype originates from a human donor in good health (CMV status not recorded). Some clones in this sample may be carry-over from other donors' samples. The chain is encoded by TRBV9 joined to TRBJ2-2, with the D gene not clear enough to name. DNA sequence: TGTGCCAGCAGCGGTCCCAACACCGGGGAGCTGTTTTTT. Its translation is CASSGPNTGELFF.